These 22 T cell receptor beta chains were all obtained from the same sample, sequenced in a study of early T cells in non-severe SARS-CoV-2 infection (dated by TCRdb to about 2021). Receptor amplification or capture employed 5' RACE. For sequencing, a NextSeq 500 was employed. The public reads were reprocessed in TCRdb via fastp at Q25 and MiXCR, keeping in-frame beta chains. Each CDR3 protein gets just one entry, which takes the most common genes and DNA from the rows behind it. The sample yields under 60,000 distinct CDR3 sequences; roughly 9% were counted once. Together, the top ten hold approximately 4% of the sample. This sample comprised whole blood, obtained at baseline. All receptors derive from an adult who was a healthcare worker with PCR-confirmed SARS-CoV-2 infection or an uninfected control (not recorded which).

The rearrangement links TRBV4-1 to TRBJ2-6, with D unclear. CDR3 length equals 17 residues. Looked up from germline, CDR1 is MGHRA and CDR2 is YSYEKL. V gave up 1 base and J gave up 0 bases, with 10 bases separating them. CDR3 sequence: CASSQGLALSGANVLTF. The CDR3 bases are TGCGCCAGCAGCCAAGGGCTCGCGCTCTCTGGGGCCAACGTCCTGACTTTC.

In its sample, this clonotype was seen a few times. This sequence joins TRBV12-3 or TRBV12-4 and TRBJ1-2, with 9 positions matching TRBD1. V lost 5 bases and J lost 8; bases outside the gene matches: 6. The CDR3 loop spans 13 amino acids. Written as DNA, the CDR3 is TGTGCCAGCAGTCTCACAGGGGGCCGAGGCTACACCTTC. Translating it yields CASSLTGGRGYTF.

This clonotype was observed a handful of times. The rearrangement links TRBV6-1 to TRBJ2-1, with 8 bases that match TRBD2. CDR1 is MNHNS, CDR2 SASEGT, per germline. The J segment lost 8 bases and the V segment lost 6 bases, leaving 6 bases of the junction unmatched. CDR3 length equals 13 residues. CDR3 DNA: TGTGCCAGCAGCTCCGGGGGGGTCGATGAGCAGTTCTTC. Translated: CASSSGGVDEQFF.

There are many counts of this clonotype. The J gene is TRBJ2-6, the V gene TRBV2; unclear D gene. CDR3 length: 13 amino acids. The V end was cut by 6 bases, the J end by 4 bases, with 7 bases between. Germline V gives CDR1 SNHLY, CDR2 FYNNEI. The CDR3 DNA reads TGTGCCAGCAGCCTGTCCGGGGCCAACGTCCTGACTTTC. Amino acids: CASSLSGANVLTF.

The chain links TRBV11-1 to TRBJ2-1; D gene uncertain. Germline lookup yields CDR1 SGHAT and CDR2 FQDESV (reference sequence). V lost 1 base and J lost 0, with 13 bases in between. The CDR3 sequence is 17 residues long. CDR3 loop: CASSLVRVSSSYNEQFF. In DNA, the CDR3 is TGTGCCAGCAGCTTAGTTAGGGTGAGTTCCTCCTACAATGAGCAGTTCTTC.

This clonotype was detected ten times or more. The rearrangement joins TRBV10-3 to TRBJ1-5; D may be TRBD1 (6 bases). The CDR3 extends over 17 amino acids. The V and J ends lost 0 bases and 1 base respectively, with 13 bases between them. The germline V gene has CDR1 ENHRY and CDR2 SYGVKD. The CDR3 nucleotides read TGTGCCATCAGTGAGTCGTTAAGGGGGGGAAGCAATCAGCCCCAGCATTTT. It specifies CAISESLRGGSNQPQHF.

V is TRBV7-9 and J is TRBJ2-7; 9 bases agree with TRBD1. CDR1 and CDR2 from the germline V gene are SEHNR and FQNEAQ (reference sequence). The CDR3 has 14 residues. Trimming cost V 5 bases and J 3 bases; bases outside gene matches: 5. The CDR3 loop reads CASSVAGQGYEQYF. CDR3 coding DNA: TGTGCCAGCAGCGTCGCGGGACAGGGCTACGAGCAGTACTTC.

J is TRBJ2-1 and V is TRBV7-2; D possibly uses TRBD1 or TRBD2 (5 bases each). The CDR3 covers 16 residues. Germline CDR1 SGHTA, CDR2 FQGNSA. V was cut by 5 bases and J by 1 base, with 15 bases left in between. CDR3 sequence: CASSRPGTDSYNEQFF. The CDR3 nucleotides are TGTGCCAGCAGCCGACCCGGGACGGATTCCTACAATGAGCAGTTCTTC.

A single count supports this clonotype. The junction departs from germline at one end; a sequencing error may be responsible. The CDR3 DNA is TGCAGTGTTCGGACTAGCGGGCGAGAGATCCAGTACTTC. Its translation: CSVRTSGREIQYF. This chain uses TRBV20-1 with TRBJ2-5, with 11 nucleotides matching TRBD2. The germline V gene encodes CDR1 DFQATT and CDR2 SNEGSKA (reference sequence). The CDR3 loop spans 13 amino acids.

This clonotype showed up just a few times. The chain links TRBV7-9 to TRBJ2-3; possible D gene TRBD2, 5 bases. Trimming took 10 bases from V and 0 from J, leaving 8 bases between them. CDR1 and CDR2 (germline): SEHNR, FQNEAQ (reference sequence). The CDR3 sequence is 12 residues long. CDR3 sequence (DNA): TGTGCCACCAGGACTAGCACAGATACGCAGTATTTT. Encoded protein: CATRTSTDTQYF. The variable domain in full, with the rest retrieved from reference TRBV7-9 and TRBJ2-3, is DTGVSQNPRHKITKRGQNVTFRCDPISEHNRLYWYRQTLGQGPEFLTYFQNEAQLEKSRLLSDRFSAERPKGSFSTLEIQRTEQGDSAMYLCATRTSTDTQYFGPGTRLTVL.

In this sample, this clonotype turned up a few times. V usage is TRBV5-4 and J usage is TRBJ2-3, with D possibly matching TRBD1 (6 bases). Per the germline V gene, CDR1 is SGHNT and CDR2 is YYREEE (reference sequence). The CDR3 has 16 amino acids. V lost 0 bases, J lost 6 bases, and 17 bases lay in between. The CDR3 coding sequence is TGTGCCAGCAGCTTGGGGGCAAACGCTCAGGGGGATACGCAGTATTTT. Amino acid sequence: CASSLGANAQGDTQYF. The full variable domain, rest sourced from reference TRBV5-4 and TRBJ2-3, is ETGVTQSPTHLIKTRGQQVTLRCSSQSGHNTVSWYQQALGQGPQFIFQYYREEENGRGNFPPRFSGLQFPNYSSELNVNALELDDSALYLCASSLGANAQGDTQYFGPGTRLTVL.

This clonotype has at least ten counts. CDR3 sequence reads: CASSLAGAIETQYF. Here the CDR3 DNA reads TGCGCCAGCAGCTTGGCCGGCGCGATCGAGACCCAGTACTTC. The gene calls are TRBV5-1 and TRBJ2-5; the D is unclear. With 0 bases removed from V and 5 bases from J, the gap between germline ends came to 11 bases. Per the germline V gene, CDR1 is SGHRS and CDR2 is YFSETQ. The CDR3 runs to 14 residues. Using reference TRBV5-1 and TRBJ2-5 for the parts outside the CDR3, the full variable domain is KAGVTQTPRYLIKTRGQQVTLSCSPISGHRSVSWYQQTPGQGLQFLFEYFSETQRNKGNFPGRFSGRQFSNSRSEMNVSTLELGDSALYLCASSLAGAIETQYFGPGTRLLVL.

The table lists this clonotype with a few counts. The rearrangement joins TRBV6-6 to TRBJ2-3, with 8 bases aligning to TRBD2. With 4 bases clipped from V and 6 bases from J, the junction kept 3 bases outside the gene matches. The CDR3 is 13 amino acids. Germline V gene lookup returns CDR1 MNHNY and CDR2 SVGAGI (reference sequence). The CDR3 nucleotides are TGTGCCAGCAGTTCCGGGGGGGACGATACGCAGTATTTT. It encodes CASSSGGDDTQYF.

The chain has TRBV20-1 and TRBJ1-3; possible D gene TRBD1, 6 bases. Trimming took off 2 bases at V and 4 bases at J, with 12 bases between the two ends. CDR3 length: 14 residues. CDR1 DFQATT and CDR2 SNEGSKA come from the germline V gene (reference sequence). This chain's CDR3 is CSARNRALGNTIYF. CDR3 DNA sequence: TGCAGTGCTAGAAACAGGGCACTGGGAAACACCATATATTTT.

A few counts support this clonotype. J is TRBJ2-5 and V is TRBV18; possible D gene TRBD1, 5 bases. Trimming shortened V by 3 bases and J by 3 bases, and 8 bases separated the two germline ends. This CDR3 has 13 residues. Germline V CDR1 and CDR2: KGHSH, LQKENI. Here the CDR3 DNA reads TGTGCCAGCTCACCTGGACAAAAAGAGACCCAGTACTTC. It translates to CASSPGQKETQYF. The full variable domain, with the rest looked up from reference TRBV18 and TRBJ2-5, is NAGVMQNPRHLVRRRGQEARLRCSPMKGHSHVYWYRQLPEEGLKFMVYLQKENIIDESGMPKERFSAEFPKEGPSILRIQQVVRGDSAAYFCASSPGQKETQYFGPGTRLLVL.

This clonotype was observed at least ten times. J is TRBJ1-6 and V is TRBV7-9; no reliable D call. The CDR3 sequence is 14 residues long. The V gene's germline CDR1 is SEHNR and CDR2 FQNEAQ (reference sequence). Trimming cost V 1 base and J 14 bases, with 15 bases left between them. The CDR3 here is CASSLVGPANTLHF. The CDR3 DNA sequence: TGTGCCAGCAGCTTAGTTGGCCCGGCCAACACCCTCCACTTT.

This clonotype turned up a few times. The genes are TRBV11-2 and TRBJ2-7; D not resolved. Trimming cost V 2 bases and J 4 bases, with 12 bases left between them. The germline CDR1 and CDR2 sequences are SGHAT and FQNNGV. The CDR3 spans 14 residues. CDR3 region: CASSLLGSEYEQYF. The CDR3 DNA is TGTGCCAGCAGCTTACTGGGTTCCGAGTACGAGCAGTACTTC.

This rearrangement joins TRBV7-9 to TRBJ2-3, with 8 nucleotides matching TRBD2. CDR1 and CDR2 from the germline V gene are SEHNR and FQNEAQ (reference sequence). This CDR3 region has 14 residues. V trimming: 10 bases; J trimming: 0 bases; junction bases outside the gene matches: 6. The chain's CDR3 is CAIPSGPSTDTQYF. DNA for the CDR3: TGTGCCATCCCTAGCGGGCCGAGCACAGATACGCAGTATTTT.

The gene calls are TRBV20-1 and TRBJ2-5; the D is unclear. V shed 3 bases and J shed 0 bases, with 11 bases lying between them. The CDR3 runs to 14 residues. CDR1 and CDR2 (germline): DFQATT, SNEGSKA (reference sequence). The CDR3: CSASPISNQETQYF. The CDR3 DNA reads TGCAGTGCTAGCCCAATTAGCAACCAAGAGACCCAGTACTTC.

This clonotype was found a few times. The gene calls are TRBV27 and TRBJ2-1, with TRBD1 as a possible D gene (6 bases). The germline V gene encodes CDR1 MNHEY and CDR2 SMNVEV (reference sequence). With 0 bases removed from V and 7 bases from J, the gap between germline ends came to 10 bases. This CDR3 is 14 amino acids long. The CDR3 DNA follows: TGTGCCAGCAGTTTATCGCCCCAGGGGAATGAGCAGTTCTTC. It is translated as CASSLSPQGNEQFF.

This clonotype was seen a few times. The chain uses TRBV11-3 and TRBJ2-3; no reliable D call. Germline CDR1 reads SGHNT; CDR2 reads YENEEA. The CDR3 runs to 13 residues. Deletions cut 4 bases from V and 6 bases from J, with 11 bases between. CDR3 in DNA: TGTGCCAGCAGCTCGACAACAGTCGATACGCAGTATTTT. It codes for CASSSTTVDTQYF.

Only a few counts were recorded for this clonotype. J is TRBJ2-7 and V is TRBV19, with 7 bases fitting TRBD2. Unmatched junction bases numbered 9, after V lost 4 bases and J lost 3 bases. The CDR3 runs 15 residues. From germline, CDR1 is LNHDA and CDR2 SQIVND (reference sequence). The chain's CDR3 is CASSSPPSGNYEQYF. CDR3 nucleotides: TGTGCCAGTAGTAGCCCACCTAGCGGAAACTACGAGCAGTACTTC.